This T cell receptor (beta chain) originates from a study of T cells in Graves' hyperthyroidism and ophthalmopathy. This clonotype was detected many times. The target antigen is unknown. Amplified TCR beta CDR3 regions came from RNA transcripts. Carried out on the TCR CDR3, a first-round RT-PCR used the HTBI primer set. Each CDR3 protein is one row after TCRdb ran MiXCR on the multiplex PCR reads. The table lists about 250,000 distinct CDR3 sequences, about 20% of them singletons. The CDR3 is made up of 17 amino acids. V lost 6 bases and J lost 1, with 21 bases in between. Study outcomes and limitations: The model's output predicted ophthalmopathy at a median of about 6.5 months prior to onset. Blood also showed most of the thyroid clonotypes that were expanded above 0.001.

Sequencing input: blood. The source of this sequence is a young man with Graves' ophthalmopathy. This chain uses TRBV12-3 or TRBV12-4 with TRBJ1-1, with a weak D call TRBD1 (5 bases). The chain's CDR3 is CASSPYGGPRGNTEAFF. CDR3 in DNA: TGTGCCAGCAGCCCGTACGGGGGACCCCGGGGGAACACTGAAGCTTTCTTT.